This entry features one TCR beta chain sequence. The sample belongs to a study of blood T cell repertoires in COVID-19. Overall study: The origin of the acute and convalescent COVID-19 samples was the United States, Italy and Spain.

The ends were cut back, 4 bases at V and 3 bases at J, with 3 bases in the middle. CDR1 is LNHDA and CDR2 is SQIVND in the germline V gene (reference sequence). The CDR3 contains 11 residues. Per the original data handling: Quantification of nucleated cells was approximated via reference gene primer amplification. Generated by immunoSEQ multiplex PCR, the TCRdb table keeps only in-frame clones and is missing some. V, J and clone size reflect that table, while D and trimming were determined from the DNA. The profile shows over 80,000 clones, 80% to 90% of them singletons. The chain joins TRBV19 to TRBJ1-2; the D is unclear. The sequenced sample was peripheral blood. This clonotype was sampled from a middle-aged man with acute or convalescent COVID-19. CDR3 region: CASSTDYGYTF. The CDR3, as DNA: TGTGCCAGTAGTACAGACTATGGCTACACCTTC.